This TCR beta chain was profiled in a study of blood T cell repertoires in COVID-19. The overall study: Acute and convalescent COVID-19 specimens originated in the United States, Italy and Spain. T cells, B-cell-depleted T cells, or PBMCs provided the cDNA or gDNA that served as material.

The CDR3 spans 15 residues. Germline V lookup: CDR1 SGHTA, CDR2 FQGNSA. V was clipped by 3 bases and J by 3 bases, with 9 bases between them. Methods used by the authors: Reference gene primer amplification gave nucleated cell count estimates. Profiling relied on immunoSEQ multiplex PCR, and the TCRdb table lists in-frame clones only, not all of them. For V, J and clone size, that table is used; D and trimming come from the DNA. Here the sample spans around 30,000 clones, around 80% being singletons. The receptor was isolated from a human donor in a cohort sampled during active COVID-19. The sample consisted of peripheral blood. This chain uses TRBV7-2 with TRBJ1-6, with a possible D match to TRBD1 (6 bases). CDR3 sequence reads: CASSFQTGYNSPLHF. For the CDR3, the DNA is TGTGCCAGCAGCTTTCAGACAGGCTATAATTCACCCCTCCACTTT.